This is a list of T cell receptor beta chains from one sample in a study of T cells in localized non-small cell lung cancer. Generated by immunoSEQ multiplex PCR, the TCRdb table keeps only in-frame clones and is missing some. The sample consists of 29,000 or so clones, 85% to 90% of them appearing once. The sample in question was peripheral blood, obtained before any cancer treatment. These receptors came from an older female donor with stage III squamous cell lung carcinoma. The CDR3 runs from the conserved cysteine through the conserved F or W. A D gene is named only where the DNA matches it firmly. The listing skips clone size in some rows; elsewhere it reads once, few, many or a size class.

>TRBJ2-1|TRBV20-1|few|TRBD2
TGCAGTGCAAGCGGGACCAATGAGCAGTTCTTC
CSASGTNEQFF
>TRBJ1-2|TRBV6-5|.|.
TGTGCCAGCATTTCATCTCAGTATGGCTACACCTTC
CASISSQYGYTF
>TRBJ2-7|TRBV7-8|.|.
TGTGCCAGCAGCTTACGGACTGGAACAAACTACGAGCAGTACTTC
CASSLRTGTNYEQYF
>TRBJ1-1|TRBV18|.|.
TGTGCCAGCTCACCACTATTCGGTGAAGCTTTCTTT
CASSPLFGEAFF
>TRBJ1-5|TRBV4-3|.|.
TGCGCCAGCAGCCCTCGACAGGATAGCAATCAGCCCCAGCATTTT
CASSPRQDSNQPQHF
>TRBJ1-3|TRBV19|.|.
TGTGCCAGTAGTATTTGGGGATCTGGAAACACCATATATTTT
CASSIWGSGNTIYF
>TRBJ2-7|TRBV27|.|TRBD1
TGTGCCAGCAGTTTATCACTCGAGGGGGCGAGGGAGCAGTACTTC
CASSLSLEGAREQYF
>TRBJ2-1|TRBV18|.|.
TGTGCCAGCTCACCACGAGGGGGGCGAGGGTCCTACAATGAGCAGTTCTTC
CASSPRGGRGSYNEQFF
>TRBJ2-2|TRBV30|few|TRBD2
TGTGCCTGGAGTGCGATTCCGGGACTAGCGGTTGGGGTCCCTCTACTACGGAACACCGGGGAGCTGTTTTTT
CAWSAIPGLAVGVPLLRNTGELFF
>TRBJ2-2|TRBV30|.|.
TGTGCCTGTATGAGCAAGCGGACAAACACCGGGGAGCTGTTTTTT
CACMSKRTNTGELFF
>TRBJ2-7|TRBV28|.|.
TGTGCCACCCTTACGGGCCAATCCTACGAGCAGTACTTC
CATLTGQSYEQYF
>TRBJ1-6|TRBV2|.|.
TGTGCCAGCAGCGGTGGGTCAACTTCACCCCTCCACTTT
CASSGGSTSPLHF
>TRBJ1-4|TRBV28|.|TRBD1
TGTGCCAGCAGCCGACCAGGGGGCGACTACGAAAAACTGTTTTTT
CASSRPGGDYEKLFF
>TRBJ1-5|TRBV19|.|TRBD1
TGTGCCAGTAGCGGAGACAGGGGGATTTATAGCAATCAGCCCCAGCATTTT
CASSGDRGIYSNQPQHF
>TRBJ2-1|TRBV11-3|once|TRBD2
TGTGCCAGCAGCCAAATTCACGGGAGCGGGACCAATGATGAGCAGTTCTTC
CASSQIHGSGTNDEQFF
>TRBJ1-1|TRBV6-5|.|.
TGTGCCAGCAGCCCGGGACGAAGGATGAACACTGAAGCTTTCTTT
CASSPGRRMNTEAFF
>TRBJ2-1|TRBV5-4|.|.
TGTGCCAGCAGCTCCTGGGGGGAGACGGACAATGAGCAGTTCTTC
CASSSWGETDNEQFF
>TRBJ1-3|TRBV7-3|.|.
TGTGCCAGCAGCTCCGGCAGGGACGGAAACACCATATATTTT
CASSSGRDGNTIYF
>TRBJ2-6|TRBV5-6|.|.
TGTGCCAGCAGACGGATATACGGGGCCAACGTCCTGACTTTC
CASRRIYGANVLTF
>TRBJ1-6|TRBV2|once|TRBD1
TGTGCCACCCAGGGACAGGAGGTTTCACCCCTCCACTTT
CATQGQEVSPLHF
>TRBJ2-3|TRBV5-4|.|.
TGTGCCAGCAGCTTTACAGGGACAGATACGCAGTATTTT
CASSFTGTDTQYF
>TRBJ2-7|TRBV7-2|.|TRBD1
TGTGCCAGCAGCTTCAGACAGGGGGCTGGCGAGCAGTACTTC
CASSFRQGAGEQYF
>TRBJ2-7|TRBV9|.|.
TGTGCCAGCAGCGTAGACCCGGGTACCTACGAGCAGTACTTC
CASSVDPGTYEQYF
>TRBJ1-2|TRBV30|.|.
TGTGCCTGGAGTTTTAGTGATACAGGCGGAAACTATGGCTACACCTTC
CAWSFSDTGGNYGYTF
>TRBJ2-4|TRBV10-1|.|TRBD1
TGCGCCAGCAGTCCAGACAGGGGCCCCAAAAACATTCAGTACTTC
CASSPDRGPKNIQYF
>TRBJ2-7|TRBV6-5|.|TRBD1
TGTGCCAGCAGTAGACAGGGCTACGAGCAGTACTTC
CASSRQGYEQYF
>TRBJ2-1|TRBV5-4|.|.
TGTGCCAGCAGCCTGGAGGCAGGGGCTTACAATGAGCAGTTCTTC
CASSLEAGAYNEQFF
>TRBJ2-1|TRBV27|once|.
TGTGCCAGCAGTTTCGACACCTACAATGAGCAGTTCTTC
CASSFDTYNEQFF